The 17 T cell receptor beta chains presented below share a single source sample, sequenced in a study of T-cell reconstitution after alpha-beta-depleted transplantation in children. Preparation of the TCRbeta library used unique molecular identifiers. MiXCR, applied by TCRdb to the PCR reads, yields one record per CDR3 protein. The sample holds hundreds of thousands of distinct CDR3 sequences; around 13% are singletons and the top ten take around 2.2%. The specimen was PBMCs, mostly from graft donor cells, collected 360 days after TCRalphabeta/CD19-depleted stem cell transplant. These receptors all come from a male patient between 5 and 17 years old who had a stem cell transplant for acute myeloid leukemia, so the T cells may come from the graft donor.

In its sample, this clonotype was seen a few times. The chain couples TRBV7-9 to TRBJ2-7; no definite D call. Trimming removed 3 bases at V and 2 bases at J, with 11 bases between. This CDR3 contains 14 residues. Germline-derived CDR1 and CDR2 are SEHNR and FQNEAQ (reference sequence). CDR3: CASSFEVETYEQYF. The DNA for the CDR3 is TGTGCCAGCAGCTTCGAGGTTGAGACCTACGAGCAGTACTTC.

This clonotype was counted ten times or more. This rearrangement joins TRBV12-3 or TRBV12-4 to TRBJ2-1, with TRBD1 matching 7 bases. V dropped 6 bases and J dropped 6; count of bases not matched to a gene: 8. The CDR3 totals 14 residues. The CDR3 here is CASSLGQYSNEQFF. CDR3 coding DNA: TGTGCCAGCAGCCTGGGACAGTACAGCAATGAGCAGTTCTTC.

This clonotype was detected ten times or more. The CDR3 region is CASSLSGSYNEQFF. The CDR3 DNA follows: TGTGCCAGCAGCTTATCAGGCTCCTACAATGAGCAGTTCTTC. The J gene is TRBJ2-1, the V gene TRBV7-3, with D unresolved. The germline V gene encodes CDR1 SGHTA and CDR2 FQGTGA. The V and J ends lost 2 bases and 0 bases respectively, with 5 bases between them. The CDR3 has 14 amino acids.

This clonotype was seen many times. The chain joins TRBV12-3 or TRBV12-4 to TRBJ2-7; D unresolved. V was shortened by 4 bases and J by 2 bases, with 12 bases between the two germline ends. The CDR3 runs to 14 residues. CDR3 sequence (DNA): TGTGCCAGCAGTTATTCCGGGTCCCCCTACGAGCAGTACTTC. This translates into CASSYSGSPYEQYF.

The chain couples TRBV29-1 to TRBJ2-1; no clear D gene. The CDR3 length is 11 residues. In germline, CDR1 is SQVTM, CDR2 ANQGSEA. Deletions cut 1 base from V and 12 bases from J, with 10 bases between. DNA for the CDR3: TGCAGCGTTGAAGGAGCCCACCCGCAGTTCTTC. It codes for CSVEGAHPQFF.

The V gene is TRBV28, the J gene TRBJ1-2, with a possible D match to TRBD1 (6 bases). Between the trimmed V and J ends, which lost 3 bases and 2 bases, there was a span of 10 bases. Germline V lookup: CDR1 MDHEN, CDR2 SYDVKM. This CDR3 spans 14 amino acids. In nucleotides, the CDR3 is TGTGCCAGCAGTTTGCGACAGGTGAACTATGGCTACACCTTC. Its protein is CASSLRQVNYGYTF.

J is TRBJ2-4 and V is TRBV20-1, with 8 bases lining up with TRBD2. The V gene end was trimmed by 0 bases and the J gene end by 12 bases; junction bases not matched to a gene: 7. The CDR3 has 13 residues. The germline gives CDR1 DFQATT, CDR2 SNEGSKA (reference sequence). The CDR3 DNA is TGCAGTGCTAGAGATCTCACGGGAGGGGGTCAGTACTTC. Protein: CSARDLTGGGQYF.

This clonotype was seen only a few times. This chain connects TRBV10-3 to TRBJ2-7; D not resolved. V gave up 3 bases and J gave up 2 bases, with 5 bases separating them. CDR1 and CDR2 from the germline V gene are ENHRY and SYGVKD. This CDR3 spans 12 amino acids. The CDR3 sequence: CAISDMPYEQYF. The CDR3, as DNA: TGTGCCATCAGTGATATGCCCTACGAGCAGTACTTC.

This clonotype was found a few times. The chain has TRBV4-3 and TRBJ2-2, with D maybe TRBD2 (6 bases). The CDR3 spans 18 residues. The V and J ends lost 0 bases and 0 bases respectively, with 14 bases between them. CDR1 is LGHNA and CDR2 is YSLEER in the germline V gene. CDR3 region: CASSQDIAAGSNTGELFF. CDR3 bases: TGCGCCAGCAGCCAAGATATCGCGGCGGGGTCGAACACCGGGGAGCTGTTTTTT.

The V call is TRBV25-1, the J call TRBJ2-7, with D possibly matching TRBD1 (6 bases). This CDR3 spans 14 amino acids. CDR1 and CDR2 (germline): MGHDK, SYGVNS. V was clipped by 4 bases and J by 7 bases, with 17 bases between them. This CDR3 is CASSVGAPSGEQYF. CDR3 DNA sequence: TGTGCCAGCAGTGTGGGGGCGCCGTCTGGAGAGCAGTACTTC.

This clonotype was seen a handful of times. V usage is TRBV5-5 and J usage is TRBJ2-7; perhaps D is TRBD1 or TRBD2 (5 bases each). The CDR3 has 15 residues. Germline CDR1 reads SGHKS; CDR2 reads YYEKEE (reference sequence). Trimming removed 4 bases from V and 2 bases from J, with 16 bases in between. CDR3 residues: CASSLGTDIPYEQYF. DNA for the CDR3: TGTGCCAGCAGCCTAGGGACCGATATACCCTACGAGCAGTACTTC.

This clonotype has a count of ten or more. V gene TRBV20-1 combines with J gene TRBJ2-1; 9 bases are shared with TRBD2. The germline V gene encodes CDR1 DFQATT and CDR2 SNEGSKA (reference sequence). V was pared by 3 bases and J by 6 bases, with 9 bases of the junction left unmatched. This CDR3 has 15 amino acids. The chain's CDR3 is CSARSASGVFNEQFF. DNA of the CDR3: TGCAGTGCTAGGTCGGCTAGCGGGGTATTCAATGAGCAGTTCTTC.

This clonotype was detected ten times or more. The gene calls are TRBV29-1 and TRBJ2-7, with D tentatively TRBD1 (5 bases). CDR3 length equals 14 residues. CDR1 is SQVTM, CDR2 ANQGSEA, per germline. V was pared by 8 bases and J by 2 bases, with 19 bases between. The CDR3 spells CSFLGPGMTYEQYF. Here the CDR3 DNA reads TGCAGCTTCCTCGGCCCAGGGATGACCTACGAGCAGTACTTC.

The genes are TRBV13 and TRBJ2-7; D possibly corresponds to TRBD2 (6 bases). This CDR3 spans 17 amino acids. Per the germline V gene, CDR1 is PRHDT and CDR2 is FYEKMQ (reference sequence). The V and J ends lost 1 base and 1 base respectively, with 17 bases between them. The CDR3 bases are TGTGCCAGCAGCTTAGCCCTATCGGGACTTCGGTCCTACGAGCAGTACTTC. This sequence encodes CASSLALSGLRSYEQYF.

The chain joins TRBV7-2 to TRBJ2-3; possibly TRBD2 for D (5 bases). The CDR3 consists of 15 residues. Deletions cut 2 bases from V and 2 bases from J, with 11 bases between. Germline CDR1 is SGHTA and CDR2 is FQGNSA. CDR3 DNA sequence: TGTGCCAGCAGCTTAATTGGACTTTCCACAGATACGCAGTATTTT. Its protein product is CASSLIGLSTDTQYF.

This clonotype appeared a few times. This chain links TRBV28 with TRBJ2-3; D gene ambiguous. CDR3 length: 14 residues. The germline V and J ends were trimmed by 6 bases and 2 bases, with 12 bases remaining between them. CDR1 and CDR2 from the germline V gene are MDHEN and SYDVKM. In nucleotides, the CDR3 is TGTGCCAGCAGCCCCCCTCGACACACAGATACGCAGTATTTT. Its translation is CASSPPRHTDTQYF.

A few counts support this clonotype. The J gene is TRBJ2-3, the V gene TRBV7-2; 10 positions agree with TRBD2. The CDR3 is made up of 15 amino acids. The junction had 7 bases not matched to a gene; V was cut back by 6 bases and J by 4 bases. Germline V gene data show CDR1 as SGHTA and CDR2 as FQGNSA. CDR3 loop: CASSSPLAGADTQYF. The CDR3 DNA is TGTGCCAGCAGTTCCCCTCTAGCGGGAGCAGATACGCAGTATTTT.